The 28 T cell receptor beta chains reported below all come from one sample, sequenced in a study of blood T cell repertoires in COVID-19. TCRdb keeps only in-frame clones here, not all; method: immunoSEQ multiplex PCR. In the table there are approximately 54,000 clones, about 86% of which are singletons. The sequencing sample was made of peripheral blood. Source of these receptors: a man aged 80 or over with active COVID-19.

The V call is TRBV9, the J call TRBJ2-3; 10 bases align to TRBD1. V lost 0 bases to trimming and J lost 1 base; unmatched junction nucleotides: 2. Per germline, CDR1 SGDLS and CDR2 YYNGEE. This CDR3 contains 16 residues. The CDR3 sequence is CASSVEGQGGTDTQYF. DNA of the CDR3: TGTGCCAGCAGCGTAGAAGGACAGGGGGGCACAGATACGCAGTATTTT. Full variable domain (remainder filled in from reference TRBV9 and TRBJ2-3): DSGVTQTPKHLITATGQRVTLRCSPRSGDLSVYWYQQSLDQGLQFLIQYYNGEERAKGNILERFSAQQFPDLHSELNLSSLELGDSALYFCASSVEGQGGTDTQYFGPGTRLTVL.

J is TRBJ1-2 and V is TRBV2, with 7 bases fitting TRBD1. The V gene's germline CDR1 is SNHLY and CDR2 FYNNEI. CDR3 length: 13 residues. The V and J ends lost 6 bases and 5 bases, in that order; junction bases with no gene match: 6. The CDR3 region has the DNA TGTGCCAGCAGCACAGGGGAGGCTTATGGCTACACCTTC. The encoded protein is CASSTGEAYGYTF.

This sequence joins TRBV12-5 and TRBJ2-1; 7 bases are a match to TRBD2. The ends lost 5 bases at V and 5 bases at J; junction bases unmatched: 6. The CDR3 runs to 14 residues. Per germline, CDR1 LGHNT and CDR2 FRNRAP. CDR3 nucleotide sequence: TGTGCTAGTGGTCCCGTGGGAGGGGACAATGAGCAGTTCTTC. As protein: CASGPVGGDNEQFF.

This chain links TRBV5-1 with TRBJ1-1, with TRBD1 matching 7 bases. The V and J ends lost 4 bases and 5 bases, in that order; junction bases with no gene match: 14. Germline V gene lookup returns CDR1 SGHRS and CDR2 YFSETQ. The CDR3 is 16 amino acids. CDR3 sequence (DNA): TGCGCCAGCAGCCGACAGGGTGGGATAATGGGGACTGAAGCTTTCTTT. As protein: CASSRQGGIMGTEAFF.

The chain is built from TRBV6-5 and TRBJ2-3, with a possible D match to TRBD1 (6 bases). Germline CDR1 and CDR2: MNHEY and SVGAGI. The CDR3 sequence is 13 residues long. Trimming cost V 6 bases and J 4 bases, with 11 bases left between them. As DNA, the CDR3 is TGTGCCAGCAGCACTACAGGGCCAGATACGCAGTATTTT. Translating it yields CASSTTGPDTQYF.

V gene TRBV20-1 combines with J gene TRBJ1-1; D possibly corresponds to TRBD1 (6 bases). With 4 bases removed from V and 8 bases from J, the gap between germline ends came to 11 bases. This CDR3 is 11 amino acids long. Germline V CDR1 and CDR2: DFQATT, SNEGSKA (reference sequence). The CDR3 region has the DNA TGCAGTGCTACCCTCCAGGGGGAAGCTTTCTTT. Protein sequence: CSATLQGEAFF.

The chain couples TRBV2 to TRBJ2-5; weak D call: TRBD1 (5 bases). The germline V gene has CDR1 SNHLY and CDR2 FYNNEI. This CDR3 has 12 residues. V shed 8 bases and J shed 0 bases, with 7 bases lying between them. CDR3 sequence reads: CASQGNQETQYF. The CDR3, as DNA: TGTGCCAGCCAGGGAAACCAAGAGACCCAGTACTTC.

This clone was detected only once. This sequence joins TRBV28 and TRBJ2-7, with 7 positions matching TRBD2. Germline V lookup: CDR1 MDHEN, CDR2 SYDVKM. The CDR3 consists of 19 residues. V trimming: 4 bases; J trimming: 2 bases; junction bases outside the gene matches: 20. The CDR3 DNA sequence: TGTGCCAGCAGTTCACCGGGGGGAAGGAGTGGTTTCGGACCCTACGAGCAGTACTTC. Translating it yields CASSSPGGRSGFGPYEQYF.

The gene calls are TRBV11-3 and TRBJ2-7; 7 bases line up with TRBD2. The CDR3 totals 15 residues. The germline CDR1 and CDR2 sequences are SGHNT and YENEEA. Trimming cost V 5 bases and J 4 bases; bases outside gene matches: 11. CDR3 sequence: CASSRSRDYQYEQYF. As DNA, the CDR3 is TGTGCCAGCAGCCGTTCCCGGGACTATCAATACGAGCAGTACTTC. The full variable domain, in which reference TRBV11-3 and TRBJ2-7 provide the parts outside the CDR3, is EAGVVQSPRYKIIEKKQPVAFWCNPISGHNTLYWYLQNLGQGPELLIRYENEEAVDDSQLPKDRFSAERLKGVDSTLKIQPAELGDSAVYLCASSRSRDYQYEQYFGPGTRLTVT.

The chain carries TRBV5-5 and TRBJ1-3, with D tentatively TRBD1 (6 bases). The V gene's germline CDR1 is SGHKS and CDR2 YYEKEE (reference sequence). V lost 2 bases to trimming and J lost 3 bases, with 9 bases between them. This CDR3 comprises 14 residues. The DNA of the CDR3 is TGTGCCAGCAGCTTTACAGGGCTTGGAAACACCATATATTTT. This sequence encodes CASSFTGLGNTIYF.

The V gene is TRBV7-8, the J gene TRBJ2-6; no reliable D call. The ends were cut back, 5 bases at V and 0 bases at J, with 14 bases in the middle. Germline V gives CDR1 SGHVS, CDR2 FQNEAQ. The CDR3 totals 17 residues. The CDR3 region is CASSHVIWSSGANVLTF. CDR3 bases: TGTGCCAGCAGCCATGTGATCTGGAGCTCTGGGGCCAACGTCCTGACTTTC.

This CDR3 reads CASSKGRGESLAGELFF. CDR3 nucleotides: TGCGCCAGCAGTAAGGGACGGGGGGAAAGTTTGGCCGGGGAGCTGTTTTTT. The chain uses TRBV10-2 and TRBJ2-2, with 7 nucleotides matching TRBD2. CDR1 and CDR2 from the germline V gene are WSHSY and SAAADI. This CDR3 spans 17 amino acids. The junction had 15 bases not matched to a gene; V was cut back by 5 bases and J by 6 bases.

V is TRBV27 and J is TRBJ2-3, with 9 bases matching TRBD2. The V gene end was trimmed by 0 bases and the J gene end by 4 bases; junction bases not matched to a gene: 11. Germline assignment: CDR1 MNHEY and CDR2 SMNVEV (reference sequence). The CDR3 totals 18 residues. CDR3 loop: CASSLSRPSGVGADTQYF. In DNA form, the CDR3 reads TGTGCCAGCAGTTTATCGAGGCCTAGCGGGGTGGGGGCAGATACGCAGTATTTT.

J is TRBJ2-7 and V is TRBV18; 9 bases map to TRBD1. This CDR3 is 14 amino acids long. The junction had 1 base not matched to a gene; V was cut back by 0 bases and J by 4 bases. The germline CDR1 and CDR2 sequences are KGHSH and LQKENI. The CDR3 protein is CASSPPGQGYEQYF. The CDR3 nucleotides are TGTGCCAGCTCACCACCGGGACAGGGTTACGAGCAGTACTTC.

The gene calls are TRBV19 and TRBJ2-5, with 7 bases aligning to TRBD1. The CDR3 is 16 amino acids. The V segment lost 3 bases and the J segment 4 bases; nucleotides outside the gene matches: 11. CDR1 LNHDA and CDR2 SQIVND come from the germline V gene (reference sequence). CDR3 bases: TGTGCCAGTAGTATCGACAGGGTTCTCAACGGAGAGACCCAGTACTTC. Translation gives CASSIDRVLNGETQYF.

The chain couples TRBV5-4 to TRBJ2-2, with 7 bases identical to TRBD2. V lost 0 bases and J lost 0; bases outside the gene matches: 8. This CDR3 is built from 18 residues. The germline CDR1 and CDR2 sequences are SGHNT and YYREEE (reference sequence). The DNA of the CDR3 is TGTGCCAGCAGCTTGGATTTGCCGGGAGGAACGAACACCGGGGAGCTGTTTTTT. It encodes CASSLDLPGGTNTGELFF.

This rearrangement joins TRBV5-6 to TRBJ2-5; 7 positions agree with TRBD1. Looked up from germline, CDR1 is SGHDT and CDR2 is YYEEEE. Losses at the gene ends were 0 bases for V and 5 bases for J; bases not matched to a gene: 7. CDR3 length: 15 residues. CDR3 amino acids: CASSLETGIGETQYF. CDR3 DNA: TGTGCCAGCAGCTTGGAGACAGGGATAGGGGAGACCCAGTACTTC.

The chain couples TRBV18 to TRBJ2-7; the D gene is possibly TRBD2 (6 bases). Trimming left V 1 base short and J 7 bases short, with 20 bases between. Germline CDR1 and CDR2: KGHSH and LQKENI. CDR3 size: 16 residues. The chain's CDR3 is CASSPRLADGSGEQYF. The CDR3 DNA sequence: TGTGCCAGCTCACCACGGCTCGCAGACGGGAGCGGGGAGCAGTACTTC.

This clone has more than one count but fewer than ten. J is TRBJ2-3 and V is TRBV9, with 8 nucleotides matching TRBD2. This CDR3 contains 16 residues. Germline V gene data show CDR1 as SGDLS and CDR2 as YYNGEE. V trimming: 2 bases; J trimming: 2 bases; junction bases outside the gene matches: 7. The CDR3 bases are TGTGCCAGCAGCGTTACCTCGGGGGGGGACACAGATACGCAGTATTTT. It codes for CASSVTSGGDTDTQYF.

The chain is built from TRBV3-1 (or the pseudogene TRBV3-2) and TRBJ1-3; TRBD1 is a possible D gene (6 bases). CDR1 is LGHDT and CDR2 is YNNKEL in the germline V gene (reference sequence). The CDR3 is 14 residues long. Trimming removed 1 base from V and 2 bases from J, with 6 bases in between. CDR3 region: CASSQGTAGNTIYF. The DNA for the CDR3 is TGTGCCAGCAGCCAAGGGACAGCTGGAAACACCATATATTTT.

J is TRBJ1-2 and V is TRBV19; D not certain. In germline, CDR1 is LNHDA, CDR2 SQIVND (reference sequence). Between the trimmed V and J ends, which lost 5 bases and 8 bases, there was a span of 12 bases. This CDR3 is 12 amino acids long. For the CDR3, the DNA is TGTGCCAGTAGTGTTCGAGACAAGGGCTACACCTTC. Its protein product is CASSVRDKGYTF. Full variable domain (outside the CDR3, taken from reference TRBV19 and TRBJ1-2): DGGITQSPKYLFRKEGQNVTLSCEQNLNHDAMYWYRQDPGQGLRLIYYSQIVNDFQKGDIAEGYSVSREKKESFPLTVTSAQKNPTAFYLCASSVRDKGYTFGSGTRLTVV.

In DNA form, the CDR3 reads TGTGCCAGCAGCTTTGGGAGTTCAGAGGGCGAGCAGTACTTC. As protein: CASSFGSSEGEQYF. The chain joins TRBV7-9 to TRBJ2-7; possibly TRBD2 for D (5 bases). The CDR3 totals 14 residues. The V gene lost 3 bases and the J gene lost 6 bases, with 15 bases spanning the gap. CDR1 is SEHNR, CDR2 FQNEAQ, per germline (reference sequence).

This chain joins TRBV19 and TRBJ1-1, with 7 bases fitting TRBD1. This CDR3 has 14 residues. The V gene end was trimmed by 3 bases and the J gene end by 4 bases; junction bases not matched to a gene: 5. Germline V gene sequence: CDR1 LNHDA, CDR2 SQIVND (reference sequence). CDR3 residues: CASSISGGFTEAFF. The CDR3 nucleotides are TGTGCCAGTAGTATTTCAGGGGGATTCACTGAAGCTTTCTTT.

This chain uses TRBV7-9 with TRBJ1-2; D is uncertain. V was shortened by 2 bases and J by 8 bases, with 15 bases between the two germline ends. The CDR3 totals 14 residues. Per the germline V gene, CDR1 is SEHNR and CDR2 is FQNEAQ (reference sequence). CDR3 nucleotide sequence: TGTGCCAGCAGCTTAAAAGCGATCCTCGAGGGCTACACCTTC. This translates into CASSLKAILEGYTF. The full variable domain, in which reference TRBV7-9 and TRBJ1-2 provide the parts outside the CDR3, is DTGVSQNPRHKITKRGQNVTFRCDPISEHNRLYWYRQTLGQGPEFLTYFQNEAQLEKSRLLSDRFSAERPKGSFSTLEIQRTEQGDSAMYLCASSLKAILEGYTFGSGTRLTVV.

This chain links TRBV7-9 with TRBJ1-3; 8 bases agree with TRBD1. The CDR3 runs to 14 residues. With 3 bases clipped from V and 3 bases from J, the junction kept 1 base outside the gene matches. Germline assignment: CDR1 SEHNR and CDR2 FQNEAQ (reference sequence). In nucleotides, the CDR3 is TGTGCCAGCAGCTTTGGACAGGGTGGAAACACCATATATTTT. It translates to CASSFGQGGNTIYF.

The J gene is TRBJ2-7, the V gene TRBV5-4, with 11 bases matching TRBD2. CDR1 and CDR2 from the germline V gene are SGHNT and YYREEE (reference sequence). V lost 2 bases and J lost 4; bases outside the gene matches: 5. This CDR3 spans 15 amino acids. Here the CDR3 DNA reads TGTGCCAGCAGCTTTTTAGCGGGAGGGAAATACGAGCAGTACTTC. Residues: CASSFLAGGKYEQYF. Based on the CDR3 plus reference TRBV5-4 and TRBJ2-7, the full variable domain is ETGVTQSPTHLIKTRGQQVTLRCSSQSGHNTVSWYQQALGQGPQFIFQYYREEENGRGNFPPRFSGLQFPNYSSELNVNALELDDSALYLCASSFLAGGKYEQYFGPGTRLTVT.

The CDR3 protein is CASNWAAGNSYEQYF. The CDR3 coding sequence is TGTGCCAGCAACTGGGCGGCGGGAAACTCCTACGAGCAGTACTTC. The chain joins TRBV6-5 to TRBJ2-7; D possibly corresponds to TRBD2 (6 bases). Per the germline V gene, CDR1 is MNHEY and CDR2 is SVGAGI. The CDR3 is 15 residues long. V was cut by 7 bases and J by 0 bases, with 16 bases left in between.

This clone was observed once. The rearrangement links TRBV7-3 to TRBJ1-2, with no clear D. The germline V and J ends were trimmed by 2 bases and 5 bases, with 18 bases remaining between them. CDR3 length equals 16 residues. Germline V gives CDR1 SGHTA, CDR2 FQGTGA. This CDR3 reads CASSLSGGQNFYGYTF. DNA for the CDR3: TGTGCCAGCAGCTTATCGGGCGGGCAGAACTTTTATGGCTACACCTTC.